The 16 T cell receptor beta chains below come from one sample, sequenced in a study of control samples from healthy donors and cancer patients. The table came from immunoSEQ multiplex PCR; TCRdb's copy has only in-frame clones and leaves some out. In the table there are 100,000 to 150,000 clones, over 85% of which are singletons. Sample: blood. These receptors all come from a man aged 18 to 30 in good health.

The CDR3 bases are TGTGCCAGTAGTATCACTAGCGGGGGGGAGCAGTTCTTC. Protein: CASSITSGGEQFF. The chain uses TRBV19 and TRBJ2-1; 12 positions agree with TRBD2. The CDR3 length is 13 residues. The trim removed 3 bases at V and 10 bases at J, leaving 1 base unmatched. The germline V gene has CDR1 LNHDA and CDR2 SQIVND (reference sequence).

This clone was counted once. The chain is built from TRBV4-1 and TRBJ2-7; a possible D gene is TRBD2 (6 bases). V gave up 3 bases and J gave up 3 bases, with 15 bases separating them. The CDR3 is 15 residues long. Germline V gene sequence: CDR1 MGHRA, CDR2 YSYEKL. The CDR3 nucleotides read TGCGCCAGCAGCCACCCCATAGGAGGGATCTACGAGCAGTACTTC. As protein: CASSHPIGGIYEQYF.

The chain combines TRBV5-1 with TRBJ1-2; 8 bases line up with TRBD1. The CDR3 covers 15 residues. CDR1 and CDR2 (germline): SGHRS, YFSETQ. J lost 0 bases, V lost 4 bases, and 5 bases had no gene match. CDR3 DNA sequence: TGCGCCAGCAGCCCCTACAGGGGGTCTAACTATGGCTACACCTTC. This gives the protein CASSPYRGSNYGYTF.

The chain links TRBV19 to TRBJ2-2; D gene uncertain. This CDR3 spans 11 amino acids. V lost 2 bases to trimming and J lost 9 bases, with 4 bases between them. Germline values: CDR1 LNHDA, CDR2 SQIVND (reference sequence). CDR3 region: CASSINRELFF. The CDR3 coding sequence is TGTGCCAGTAGTATAAATAGGGAGCTGTTTTTT.

This chain uses TRBV19 with TRBJ1-2; 9 positions agree with TRBD1. Germline lookup yields CDR1 LNHDA and CDR2 SQIVND (reference sequence). Losses at the gene ends were 4 bases for V and 8 bases for J; bases not matched to a gene: 5. This CDR3 comprises 13 residues. In DNA form, the CDR3 reads TGTGCCAGTAGTACACGAACAGGGGGCGGCTACACCTTC. Protein product: CASSTRTGGGYTF.

The V call is TRBV19, the J call TRBJ1-1; possibly TRBD1 for D (5 bases). Germline assignment: CDR1 LNHDA and CDR2 SQIVND (reference sequence). V was shortened by 6 bases and J by 1 base, with 9 bases between the two germline ends. CDR3 length: 13 amino acids. CDR3 sequence: CASSLRGNTEAFF. The CDR3 nucleotides read TGTGCCAGTAGCCTGAGGGGGAACACTGAAGCTTTCTTT.

The chain couples TRBV28 to TRBJ2-3; D call uncertain. The CDR3 totals 16 residues. Germline lookup yields CDR1 MDHEN and CDR2 SYDVKM. Trimming took 3 bases from V and 2 from J, leaving 15 bases between them. The CDR3 here is CASSLAGPGHTDTQYF. For the CDR3, the DNA is TGTGCCAGCAGTTTGGCTGGACCCGGTCACACAGATACGCAGTATTTT.

The chain uses TRBV7-9 and TRBJ1-1; possible D gene TRBD1, 5 bases. Germline values: CDR1 SEHNR, CDR2 FQNEAQ (reference sequence). Trimming cost V 3 bases and J 0 bases, with 11 bases left between them. The CDR3 sequence is 15 residues long. CDR3 in amino acids: CASSLVEGLNTEAFF. CDR3 bases: TGTGCCAGCAGCTTGGTGGAGGGACTGAACACTGAAGCTTTCTTT.

This chain links TRBV5-6 with TRBJ1-1, with 7 bases matching TRBD1. The CDR3 totals 15 residues. With 4 bases clipped from V and 10 bases from J, the junction kept 16 bases outside the gene matches. The germline CDR1 and CDR2 sequences are SGHDT and YYEEEE. The CDR3 loop is CASSPPSQGVGVAFF. The CDR3 DNA sequence: TGTGCCAGCAGCCCTCCCAGTCAGGGGGTTGGAGTAGCTTTCTTT. The full variable domain, rest sourced from reference TRBV5-6 and TRBJ1-1, is DAGVTQSPTHLIKTRGQQVTLRCSPKSGHDTVSWYQQALGQGPQFIFQYYEEEERQRGNFPDRFSGHQFPNYSSELNVNALLLGDSALYLCASSPPSQGVGVAFFGQGTRLTVV.

V and J are TRBV6-1 and TRBJ1-6, with D tentatively TRBD1 (5 bases). This CDR3 contains 16 residues. V was clipped by 3 bases and J by 0 bases, with 9 bases between them. The germline V gene has CDR1 MNHNS and CDR2 SASEGT. The DNA for the CDR3 is TGTGCCAGCAGTGAGGGAAGGGGCTCCTATAATTCACCCCTCCACTTT. This gives the protein CASSEGRGSYNSPLHF.

V gene TRBV4-1 combines with J gene TRBJ1-2, with 7 bases aligning to TRBD1. The CDR3 consists of 15 residues. V lost 3 bases, J lost 5 bases, and 9 bases stayed unmatched. CDR1 is MGHRA and CDR2 is YSYEKL in the germline V gene. This CDR3 reads CASSHSPGTEYGYTF. CDR3 in DNA: TGCGCCAGCAGCCACAGCCCGGGGACAGAGTATGGCTACACCTTC.

J is TRBJ1-2 and V is TRBV9; unclear D gene. Germline V gene sequence: CDR1 SGDLS, CDR2 YYNGEE. The CDR3 consists of 13 residues. Trimming took off 0 bases at V and 7 bases at J, with 10 bases between the two ends. The DNA for the CDR3 is TGTGCCAGCAGCGTAGTTTACGGATTTGGCTACACCTTC. It specifies CASSVVYGFGYTF.

Concerning this clone itself: At one end, the junction sequence differs from germline, possibly due to a read error. The chain joins TRBV25-1 to TRBJ1-4, with D perhaps TRBD1 (5 bases). Per germline, CDR1 MGHDK and CDR2 SYGVNS. The CDR3 spans 15 residues. The CDR3 loop reads CASIEYTGTLGKTVF. CDR3 DNA sequence: TGTGCCAGCATCGAGTATACCGGGACTCTGGGAAAAACTGTTTTT.

The chain links TRBV5-4 to TRBJ2-4; the match to TRBD1 covers 11 bases. Germline values: CDR1 SGHNT, CDR2 YYREEE (reference sequence). This CDR3 spans 16 amino acids. Trimming cost V 0 bases and J 8 bases; bases outside gene matches: 7. The CDR3 DNA follows: TGTGCCAGCAGCTTGGGGGACAGGGGGGAGAAGGACATTCAGTACTTC. Amino acids: CASSLGDRGEKDIQYF.

The V call is TRBV7-2, the J call TRBJ1-2; 7 positions match TRBD1. CDR1 and CDR2 (germline): SGHTA, FQGNSA. This CDR3 region has 13 residues. The ends lost 6 bases at V and 2 bases at J; junction bases unmatched: 3. The CDR3 region has the DNA TGTGCCAGCAGACAGACAGGGAACTATGGCTACACCTTC. Protein sequence: CASRQTGNYGYTF.

The rearrangement links TRBV11-2 to TRBJ1-1; 7 nucleotides match TRBD1. Trimming cost V 2 bases and J 0 bases; bases outside gene matches: 15. CDR1 and CDR2 from the germline V gene are SGHAT and FQNNGV. This CDR3 contains 19 residues. CDR3 coding DNA: TGTGCCAGCAGCTTAAATGTCAAGGTGGACAGGCTGATGAACACTGAAGCTTTCTTT. It is translated as CASSLNVKVDRLMNTEAFF.